A single T cell receptor beta chain is shown here with its context. Antigen specificity is unknown. This entry belongs to a study of human CD8 memory T cell subsets. Study-wide points: In contrast to effector memory cells, stem-like memory and precursor exhausted T cells had similarly high diversity.

From germline, CDR1 is DFQATT and CDR2 SNEGSKA (reference sequence). The CDR3 sequence is 15 residues long. From healthy donors, buffy coats were the source of the PBMC. Total CD8+ T cells were enriched by negative magnetic separation. The authors made TCR beta libraries using UMI-labeled 5' RACE. Reprocessing the 5' RACE reads, TCRdb reports a single entry for every CDR3 protein and omits DNA. The sample has under 20,000 distinct CDR3 sequences, and its top ten clones hold 5.4%. The sample comprised CD8+ T cells from PBMCs. The clonotype comes from a human donor in good health. The chain has TRBV20-1 and TRBJ1-1; the D gene TCRdb calls, TRBD1, cannot be checked with no DNA. The CDR3 spells CSANKQGQQNTEAFF.